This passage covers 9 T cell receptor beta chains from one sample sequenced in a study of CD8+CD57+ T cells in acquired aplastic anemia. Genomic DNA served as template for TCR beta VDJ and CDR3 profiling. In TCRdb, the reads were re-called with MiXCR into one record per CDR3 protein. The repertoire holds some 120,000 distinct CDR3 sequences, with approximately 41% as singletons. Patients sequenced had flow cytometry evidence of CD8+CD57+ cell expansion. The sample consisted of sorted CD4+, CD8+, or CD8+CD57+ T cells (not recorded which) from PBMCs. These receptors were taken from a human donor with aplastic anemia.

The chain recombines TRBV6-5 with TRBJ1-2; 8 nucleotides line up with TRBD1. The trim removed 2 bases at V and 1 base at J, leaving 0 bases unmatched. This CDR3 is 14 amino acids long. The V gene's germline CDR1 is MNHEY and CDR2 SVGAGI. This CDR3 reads CASSYDRGNYGYTF. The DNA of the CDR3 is TGTGCCAGCAGTTACGACAGGGGTAACTATGGCTACACCTTC.

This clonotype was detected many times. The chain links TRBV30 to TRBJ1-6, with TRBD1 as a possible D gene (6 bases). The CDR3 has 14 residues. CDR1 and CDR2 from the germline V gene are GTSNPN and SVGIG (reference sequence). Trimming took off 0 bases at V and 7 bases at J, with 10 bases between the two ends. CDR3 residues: CAWSVQGQNSPLHF. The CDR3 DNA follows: TGTGCCTGGAGTGTCCAGGGGCAAAATTCACCCCTCCACTTT.

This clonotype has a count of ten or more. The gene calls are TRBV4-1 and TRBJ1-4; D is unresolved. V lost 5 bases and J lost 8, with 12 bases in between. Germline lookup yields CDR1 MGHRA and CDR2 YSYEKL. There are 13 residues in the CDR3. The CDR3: CASSWAVFEKLFF. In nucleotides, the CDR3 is TGCGCCAGCAGCTGGGCAGTGTTCGAAAAACTGTTTTTT.

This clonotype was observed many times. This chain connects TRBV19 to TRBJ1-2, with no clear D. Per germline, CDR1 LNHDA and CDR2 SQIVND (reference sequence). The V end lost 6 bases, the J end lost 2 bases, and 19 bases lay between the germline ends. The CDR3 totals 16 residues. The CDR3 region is CASSSQPRSGNYGYTF. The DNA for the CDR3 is TGTGCCAGTAGCTCTCAACCCCGGTCCGGCAACTATGGCTACACCTTC.

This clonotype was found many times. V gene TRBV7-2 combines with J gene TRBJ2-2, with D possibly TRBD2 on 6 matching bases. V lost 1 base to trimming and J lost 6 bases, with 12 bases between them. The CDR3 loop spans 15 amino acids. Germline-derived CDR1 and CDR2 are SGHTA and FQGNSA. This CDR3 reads CASSLVSGEAGELFF. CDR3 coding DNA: TGTGCCAGCAGCTTAGTTAGCGGTGAAGCCGGGGAGCTGTTTTTT. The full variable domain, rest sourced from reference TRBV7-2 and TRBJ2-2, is GAGVSQSPSNKVTEKGKDVELRCDPISGHTALYWYRQSLGQGLEFLIYFQGNSAPDKSGLPSDRFSAERTGGSVSTLTIQRTQQEDSAVYLCASSLVSGEAGELFFGEGSRLTVL.

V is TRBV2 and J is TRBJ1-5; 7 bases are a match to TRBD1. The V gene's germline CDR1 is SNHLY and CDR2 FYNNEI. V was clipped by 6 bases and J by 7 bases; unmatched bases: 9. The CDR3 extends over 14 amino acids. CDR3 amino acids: CASRGGGPRQPQHF. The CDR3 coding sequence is TGTGCCAGCAGAGGAGGGGGCCCGAGACAGCCCCAGCATTTT.

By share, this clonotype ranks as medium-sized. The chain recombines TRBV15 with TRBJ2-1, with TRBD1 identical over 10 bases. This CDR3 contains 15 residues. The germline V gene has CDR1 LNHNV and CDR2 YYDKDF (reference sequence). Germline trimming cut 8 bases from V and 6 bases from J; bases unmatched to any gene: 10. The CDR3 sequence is CATASRDRGSNEQFF. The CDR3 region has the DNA TGTGCCACCGCCTCTCGGGACAGGGGCTCCAATGAGCAGTTCTTC.

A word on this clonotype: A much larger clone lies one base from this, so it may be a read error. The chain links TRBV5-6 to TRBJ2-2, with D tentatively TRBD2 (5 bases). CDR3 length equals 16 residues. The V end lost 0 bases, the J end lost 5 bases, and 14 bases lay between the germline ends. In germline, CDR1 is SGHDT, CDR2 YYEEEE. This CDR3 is CASSLVDGSGTGELFF. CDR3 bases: TGTGCCAGCAGCTTGGTGGACGGGTCGGGAACCGGGGAGCTGTTTTTT.

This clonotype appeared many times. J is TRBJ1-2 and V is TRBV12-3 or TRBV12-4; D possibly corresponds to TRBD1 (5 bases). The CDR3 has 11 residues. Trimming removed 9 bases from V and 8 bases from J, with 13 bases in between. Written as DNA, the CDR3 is TGTGCCAGTGCGGGGCCCGGCGGCTACACCTTC. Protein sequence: CASAGPGGYTF.